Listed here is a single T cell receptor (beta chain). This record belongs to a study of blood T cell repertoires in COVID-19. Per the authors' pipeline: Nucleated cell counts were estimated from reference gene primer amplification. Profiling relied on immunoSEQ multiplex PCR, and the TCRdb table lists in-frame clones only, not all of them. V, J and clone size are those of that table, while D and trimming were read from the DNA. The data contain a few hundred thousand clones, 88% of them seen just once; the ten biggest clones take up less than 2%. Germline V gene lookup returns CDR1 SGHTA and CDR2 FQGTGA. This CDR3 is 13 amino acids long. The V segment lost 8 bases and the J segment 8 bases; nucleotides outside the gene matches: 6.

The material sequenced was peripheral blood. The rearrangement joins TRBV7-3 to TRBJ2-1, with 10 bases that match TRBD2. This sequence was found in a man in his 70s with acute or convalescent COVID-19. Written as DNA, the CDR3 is TGTGCCAGCGGGACTAGCGAATCTGATGAGCAGTTCTTC. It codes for CASGTSESDEQFF.